These 26 T cell receptor beta chains share one sample of origin, sequenced in a study of T cell repertoires in cytomegalovirus infection. TCRdb redid the calling of the reads with MiXCR, one entry per CDR3 protein. The sample lists some 150,000 distinct CDR3 sequences, roughly 6% occurring once. The sequenced sample was PBMCs. Receptors originate from a human donor in good health (CMV status not recorded). Some clones in this sample may be carry-over from other donors' samples.

This clonotype was seen ten or more times. This chain joins TRBV7-9 and TRBJ2-2; TRBD2 matches 9 bases. The CDR3 is 19 residues long. V shed 3 bases, J shed 0 bases, and the junction held 11 bases outside the gene matches. The germline gives CDR1 SEHNR, CDR2 FQNEAQ (reference sequence). This CDR3 is CASSFPQGSGGTNTGELFF. For the CDR3, the DNA is TGTGCCAGCAGCTTCCCCCAGGGGAGCGGGGGGACGAACACCGGGGAGCTGTTTTTT.

This clonotype was seen many times. This chain connects TRBV7-2 to TRBJ1-2, with D hard to call. Germline V lookup: CDR1 SGHTA, CDR2 FQGNSA. V lost 3 bases and J 2 bases, leaving 13 bases between the germline ends. The CDR3 runs to 15 residues. Here the CDR3 DNA reads TGTGCCAGCAGCTTGACCACGGGAGAGAACTATGGCTACACCTTC. Protein sequence: CASSLTTGENYGYTF. Full variable domain (remainder filled in from reference TRBV7-2 and TRBJ1-2): GAGVSQSPSNKVTEKGKDVELRCDPISGHTALYWYRQSLGQGLEFLIYFQGNSAPDKSGLPSDRFSAERTGGSVSTLTIQRTQQEDSAVYLCASSLTTGENYGYTFGSGTRLTVV.

This clonotype was observed a handful of times. This chain uses TRBV19 with TRBJ2-1; a possible D gene is TRBD1 (6 bases). Trimming pared 9 bases from V and 10 bases from J, leaving 10 bases between. This CDR3 contains 10 residues. The germline gives CDR1 LNHDA, CDR2 SQIVND (reference sequence). The CDR3 protein is CASGQTEQFF. CDR3 nucleotide sequence: TGTGCCAGCGGACAGACAGAGCAGTTCTTC.

This clonotype was observed many times. The J gene is TRBJ2-5, the V gene TRBV11-3, with 10 bases matching TRBD2. After removal of 5 bases from V and 2 bases from J, the junction contained 5 bases not matched to a gene. Germline values: CDR1 SGHNT, CDR2 YENEEA. The CDR3 is made up of 15 amino acids. Written as DNA, the CDR3 is TGTGCCAGCAGCATCGGACTAGCGGAGCAAGAGACCCAGTACTTC. Translating gives CASSIGLAEQETQYF.

The chain recombines TRBV7-3 with TRBJ2-1; D is uncertain. This CDR3 region has 14 residues. The V end was cut by 1 base, the J end by 8 bases, with 12 bases between. CDR1 is SGHTA, CDR2 FQGTGA, per germline. CDR3 coding DNA: TGTGCCAGCAGCTTAAGTTTGCGGCATCATGAGCAGTTCTTC. Translation gives CASSLSLRHHEQFF.

This rearrangement joins TRBV6-2 or TRBV6-3 to TRBJ2-1, with 11 bases fitting TRBD2. The CDR3 has 18 residues. Germline V gene data show CDR1 as MNHEY and CDR2 as SVGEGT. Losses at the gene ends were 6 bases for V and 0 bases for J; bases not matched to a gene: 10. CDR3 DNA: TGTGCCAGCAGGCGAACTAGCGGGGGCATCAGCTCCTACAATGAGCAGTTCTTC. Translating it yields CASRRTSGGISSYNEQFF.

Only a few counts were recorded for this clonotype. The chain employs TRBV7-8 and TRBJ2-1, with 11 bases that match TRBD2. The V gene's germline CDR1 is SGHVS and CDR2 FQNEAQ. Losses at the gene ends were 3 bases for V and 2 bases for J; bases not matched to a gene: 3. The CDR3 has 16 amino acids. CDR3 in DNA: TGTGCCAGCAGCTTTGGGACTAGCGGCACCTACAATGAGCAGTTCTTC. Amino acid sequence: CASSFGTSGTYNEQFF.

This rearrangement joins TRBV10-1 to TRBJ2-7; weak D call: TRBD2 (6 bases). Germline CDR1 reads WNHNN; CDR2 reads SYGVQD (reference sequence). CDR3 size: 15 residues. Deletions cut 7 bases from V and 5 bases from J, with 21 bases between. The CDR3 reads CASTNKWRGDNEQYF. CDR3 coding DNA: TGCGCCAGCACAAATAAGTGGCGGGGAGACAACGAGCAGTACTTC.

The chain has TRBV20-1 and TRBJ2-3; the D gene is possibly TRBD2 (6 bases). The germline V gene encodes CDR1 DFQATT and CDR2 SNEGSKA (reference sequence). The length of the CDR3 is 13 residues. Trimming left V 3 bases short and J 3 bases short, with 10 bases between. CDR3 nucleotides: TGCAGTGCTAGTACGGGGGTAACAGATACGCAGTATTTT. It translates to CSASTGVTDTQYF.

This clonotype occurred many times. V gene TRBV7-2 combines with J gene TRBJ2-4; D possibly corresponds to TRBD2 (5 bases). The germline gives CDR1 SGHTA, CDR2 FQGNSA. V lost 2 bases to trimming and J lost 1 base, with 9 bases between them. The CDR3 has 15 residues. CDR3 loop: CASSLTSWAKNIQYF. CDR3 coding DNA: TGTGCCAGCAGCTTAACTAGTTGGGCCAAAAACATTCAGTACTTC.

This clonotype was seen repeatedly, ten times or more. The chain links TRBV7-2 to TRBJ2-7; 8 bases match TRBD2. J was trimmed by 2 bases and V by 1 base; bases with no gene match: 10. CDR3 length: 17 residues. Germline CDR1 is SGHTA and CDR2 is FQGNSA. The CDR3 spells CASSLGTSLAGTYEQYF. CDR3 bases: TGTGCCAGCAGCTTAGGGACTAGCCTAGCGGGTACCTACGAGCAGTACTTC. The whole variable domain, remainder taken from reference TRBV7-2 and TRBJ2-7, is GAGVSQSPSNKVTEKGKDVELRCDPISGHTALYWYRQSLGQGLEFLIYFQGNSAPDKSGLPSDRFSAERTGGSVSTLTIQRTQQEDSAVYLCASSLGTSLAGTYEQYFGPGTRLTVT.

In its sample, this clonotype was seen many times. The chain is built from TRBV5-6 and TRBJ1-3; D gene ambiguous. CDR3 size: 14 residues. Germline values: CDR1 SGHDT, CDR2 YYEEEE. V shed 2 bases and J shed 0 bases, with 6 bases lying between them. CDR3 coding DNA: TGTGCCAGCAGCTTTCAGAGCTCTGGAAACACCATATATTTT. Encoded protein: CASSFQSSGNTIYF.

Many counts were recorded for this clonotype. The chain combines TRBV6-2 or TRBV6-3 with TRBJ1-5; unclear D gene. CDR1 and CDR2 from the germline V gene are MNHEY and SVGEGT. V lost 7 bases, J lost 0 bases, and 22 bases lay in between. This CDR3 comprises 18 residues. This CDR3 is CASKRDEDLIYSNQPQHF. CDR3 bases: TGTGCCAGCAAAAGAGACGAGGACCTAATTTATAGCAATCAGCCCCAGCATTTT.

This clonotype has ten or more counts. The chain is built from TRBV7-9 and TRBJ2-5; 9 bases match TRBD1. The CDR3 is 15 residues long. The V gene end was trimmed by 10 bases and the J gene end by 2 bases; junction bases not matched to a gene: 11. Germline CDR1 SEHNR, CDR2 FQNEAQ (reference sequence). The CDR3, as DNA: TGTGCCACCCGGGGACAGGGACGAGATCAAGAGACCCAGTACTTC. Residues: CATRGQGRDQETQYF. Complete variable domain (other parts from reference TRBV7-9 and TRBJ2-5): DTGVSQNPRHKITKRGQNVTFRCDPISEHNRLYWYRQTLGQGPEFLTYFQNEAQLEKSRLLSDRFSAERPKGSFSTLEIQRTEQGDSAMYLCATRGQGRDQETQYFGPGTRLLVL.

This clonotype has more than one count but fewer than ten. The rearrangement joins TRBV19 to TRBJ2-7; the D gene could be TRBD1 or TRBD2 (6 bases each). Germline V CDR1 and CDR2: LNHDA, SQIVND (reference sequence). The V and J ends lost 1 base and 5 bases respectively, with 12 bases between them. The CDR3 is made up of 14 amino acids. CDR3 sequence: CASSIGGGLHEQYF. CDR3 sequence (DNA): TGTGCCAGTAGTATAGGAGGGGGGCTGCACGAGCAGTACTTC.

This clonotype was found many times. The chain is built from TRBV6-2 or TRBV6-3 and TRBJ2-6; possibly TRBD2 for D (6 bases). Trimming took 8 bases from V and 0 from J, leaving 8 bases between them. This CDR3 has 14 amino acids. The germline CDR1 and CDR2 sequences are MNHEY and SVGEGT. The CDR3 coding sequence is TGTGCCAGCCGGGGGAACTCTGGGGCCAACGTCCTGACTTTC. Amino acid sequence: CASRGNSGANVLTF.

As regards this clonotype: Being one base from a much bigger clone, this may be a read error. V and J are TRBV3-1 and TRBJ1-2, with a weak D call TRBD1 (6 bases). There are 13 residues in the CDR3. Germline values: CDR1 LGHDT, CDR2 YNNKEL (reference sequence). The chain's CDR3 is CASSSDSIYGCTF. The CDR3 nucleotides are TGTGCCAGCAGCTCGGACAGCATTTATGGCTGCACCTTC.

The rearrangement joins TRBV5-4 to TRBJ1-1, with TRBD1 matching 7 bases. The CDR3 is 14 amino acids. Germline lookup yields CDR1 SGHNT and CDR2 YYREEE (reference sequence). V shed 1 base, J shed 5 bases, and the junction held 5 bases outside the gene matches. For the CDR3, the DNA is TGTGCCAGCAGCTTGCAGGGGGTATGGACTGAAGCTTTCTTT. Protein: CASSLQGVWTEAFF.

This clonotype appeared many times. The V call is TRBV7-2, the J call TRBJ2-1, with 14 bases identical to TRBD2. The ends lost 1 base at V and 9 bases at J; junction bases unmatched: 5. The CDR3 is 16 amino acids. The V gene's germline CDR1 is SGHTA and CDR2 FQGNSA. The CDR3 loop is CASSLGLAGGLSEQFF. CDR3 nucleotides: TGTGCCAGCAGCTTAGGACTAGCGGGGGGGCTTAGTGAGCAGTTCTTC.

This clonotype came up many times. The gene calls are TRBV6-2 or TRBV6-3 and TRBJ1-2, with 7 bases matching TRBD1. Trimming at V came to 0 bases and at J to 4 bases, leaving 2 bases not matched to a gene. The CDR3 covers 14 residues. CDR1 and CDR2 from the germline V gene are MNHEY and SVGEGT. The CDR3 sequence: CASSYSGQTYGYTF. CDR3 DNA sequence: TGTGCCAGCAGTTACTCGGGACAGACCTATGGCTACACCTTC.

This clonotype has a handful of counts. The chain couples TRBV20-1 to TRBJ2-5; 14 positions match TRBD2. The CDR3 length is 15 residues. The germline V gene has CDR1 DFQATT and CDR2 SNEGSKA (reference sequence). Trimming cost V 6 bases and J 4 bases; bases outside gene matches: 7. The CDR3 nucleotides read TGCAGTGCCTCGACTAGCGGGGGGGCCGTAGAGACCCAGTACTTC. Its protein product is CSASTSGGAVETQYF.

This clonotype was detected ten times or more. This sequence joins TRBV7-2 and TRBJ2-3, with D tentatively TRBD2 (5 bases). Germline V gene sequence: CDR1 SGHTA, CDR2 FQGNSA. This CDR3 spans 16 amino acids. V lost 3 bases and J lost 6, with 19 bases in between. The CDR3 is CASSFRLRDYSDTQYF. CDR3 sequence (DNA): TGTGCCAGCAGCTTCAGACTAAGGGATTACTCGGATACGCAGTATTTT.

This clonotype was counted many times. The V and J genes are TRBV25-1 and TRBJ1-4; no definite D call. Germline V CDR1 and CDR2: MGHDK, SYGVNS. The CDR3 is 15 residues long. The V end was cut by 5 bases, the J end by 7 bases, with 17 bases between. CDR3 DNA sequence: TGTGCCAGCAGTAGAGACGGGCTCGAGGCTGAAAAACTGTTTTTT. Its protein is CASSRDGLEAEKLFF.

This clonotype was seen at least ten times. The V gene is TRBV7-2, the J gene TRBJ2-1; 9 nucleotides match TRBD2. With 5 bases clipped from V and 8 bases from J, the junction kept 7 bases outside the gene matches. The CDR3 extends over 14 amino acids. Germline V lookup: CDR1 SGHTA, CDR2 FQGNSA. The CDR3 protein is CASSQGLARDEQFF. The DNA for the CDR3 is TGTGCCAGCAGCCAGGGACTAGCAAGGGATGAGCAGTTCTTC.

This clonotype was seen only a few times. The chain combines TRBV5-1 with TRBJ2-2; TRBD1 agrees at 8 bases. The CDR3 extends over 15 amino acids. Trimming cost V 4 bases and J 7 bases; bases outside gene matches: 9. CDR1 and CDR2 (germline): SGHRS, YFSETQ. As DNA, the CDR3 is TGCGCCAGCAGCATCCGACAGGGGAGTAACGGGGAGCTGTTTTTT. Translating it yields CASSIRQGSNGELFF.

This clonotype was detected many times. The chain links TRBV18 to TRBJ1-1; 9 bases agree with TRBD1. The CDR3 runs 15 residues. Germline lookup yields CDR1 KGHSH and CDR2 LQKENI. The ends lost 1 base at V and 5 bases at J; junction bases unmatched: 5. The DNA for the CDR3 is TGTGCCAGCTCACCACTCCCGGACAGGGGAACTGAAGCTTTCTTT. This gives the protein CASSPLPDRGTEAFF.